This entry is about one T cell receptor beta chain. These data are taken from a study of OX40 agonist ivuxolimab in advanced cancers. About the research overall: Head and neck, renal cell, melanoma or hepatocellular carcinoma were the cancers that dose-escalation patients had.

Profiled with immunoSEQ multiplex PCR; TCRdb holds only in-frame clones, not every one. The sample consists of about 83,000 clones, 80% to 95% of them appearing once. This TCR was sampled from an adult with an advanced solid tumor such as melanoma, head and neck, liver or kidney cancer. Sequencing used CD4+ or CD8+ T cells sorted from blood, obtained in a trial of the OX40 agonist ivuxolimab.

This chain's CDR3 is CASSFLTNTNNEQFF. As DNA, the CDR3 is TGTGCCAGCAGCTTCCTCACAAATACTAACAATGAGCAGTTCTTC. V is TRBV7-2 and J is TRBJ2-1; D is undetermined. CDR1 SGHTA and CDR2 FQGNSA come from the germline V gene. V dropped 3 bases and J dropped 5 bases, with 14 bases sitting between them. The CDR3 loop spans 15 amino acids.